This T cell receptor beta chain is from a study of T-cell memory formation after mild COVID-19. In the study overall: Clusters were largely donor specific. Study results and caveats: Clones that contracted clustered mainly in CM and EM if CD4+ and in EMRA if CD8+. What remained unconfirmed was the SARS-CoV-2 specificity of second-wave clones peaking on day 37.

One entry per CDR3 protein results from TCRdb running MiXCR on the 5' RACE reads. The repertoire has some 130,000 distinct CDR3 sequences, roughly a quarter of them found once; the top ten carry approximately 25%. This clonotype was seen a few times. Its antigen is not known. CDR3 length equals 13 residues. Trimming removed 4 bases from V and 8 bases from J, with 12 bases in between. CDR1 is SGHRS and CDR2 is YFSETQ in the germline V gene. The sequenced material came from PBMCs or a T cell subset sorted from them (not recorded which). The clonotype was recovered from an adult woman who had mild COVID-19 (a few samples of this study predate the infection). Cell type and time point are not known. This chain joins TRBV5-1 and TRBJ1-4; possibly TRBD1 for D (5 bases). The CDR3 DNA is TGCGCCAGCAGCGAGGGACGGGGAGAAAAACTGTTTTTT. Translation gives CASSEGRGEKLFF.